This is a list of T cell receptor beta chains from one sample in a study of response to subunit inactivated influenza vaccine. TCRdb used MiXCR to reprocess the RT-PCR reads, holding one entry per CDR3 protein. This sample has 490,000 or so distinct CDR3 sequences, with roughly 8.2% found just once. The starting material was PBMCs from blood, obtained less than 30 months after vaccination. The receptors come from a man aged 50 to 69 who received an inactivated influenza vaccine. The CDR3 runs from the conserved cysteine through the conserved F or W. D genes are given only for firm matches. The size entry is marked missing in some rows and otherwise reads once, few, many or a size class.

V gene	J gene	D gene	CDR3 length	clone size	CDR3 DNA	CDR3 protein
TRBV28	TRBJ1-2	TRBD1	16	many	TGTGCCAGCAGTTCATACCGGGACAGCTCTAACTATGGCTACACCTTC	CASSSYRDSSNYGYTF
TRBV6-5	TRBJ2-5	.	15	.	TGTGCCAGCAGTTACAGGTGGAACAGCCAAGAGACCCAGTACTTC	CASSYRWNSQETQYF
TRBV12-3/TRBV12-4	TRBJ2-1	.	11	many	TGTGCCAGCAGTCGTAGCTTTGAGCAGTTCTTC	CASSRSFEQFF
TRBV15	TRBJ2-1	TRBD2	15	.	TGTGCCACCAGCAGGGCCGGGACTAGTTACAATGAGCAGTTCTTC	CATSRAGTSYNEQFF
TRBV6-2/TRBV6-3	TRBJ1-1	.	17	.	TGTGCCAGCAGTTACGATATCACAGGGCTCATGAACACTGAAGCTTTCTTT	CASSYDITGLMNTEAFF
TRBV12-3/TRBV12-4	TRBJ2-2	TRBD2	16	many	TGTGCCAGCAGTTCCGGGACTAGCGGGAGTAAACGGGAGCTGTTTTTT	CASSSGTSGSKRELFF
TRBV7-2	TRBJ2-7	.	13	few	TGTGCCAGCAGCTTTCGTGGCTCCAACGAGCAGTACTTC	CASSFRGSNEQYF
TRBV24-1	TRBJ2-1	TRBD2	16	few	TGTGCCACCAGTGGTGGAGCGGGGGGGATACAAGGTGAGCAGTTCTTC	CATSGGAGGIQGEQFF
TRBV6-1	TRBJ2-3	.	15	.	TGTGCCAGCACCCGACAGGAGCGTAGCACAGATACGCAGTATTTT	CASTRQERSTDTQYF
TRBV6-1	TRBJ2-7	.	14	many	TGTGCCAGCATGGTACGGGCTAGCTCCTACGAGCAGTACTTC	CASMVRASSYEQYF
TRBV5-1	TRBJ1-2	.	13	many	TGCGCCAGCAGCCCGGCAGCTAACTATGGCTACACCTTC	CASSPAANYGYTF
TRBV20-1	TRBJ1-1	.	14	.	TGCAGTGCTAAACCCTCCATACTTAACACTGAAGCTTTCTTT	CSAKPSILNTEAFF
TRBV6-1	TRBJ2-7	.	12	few	TGTGCCAGCAGTGAAGGCGGGTACGAGCAGTACTTC	CASSEGGYEQYF
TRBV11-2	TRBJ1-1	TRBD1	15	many	TGTGCCAGCAGCCCCATGACAGGGTGGGACACTGAAGCTTTCTTT	CASSPMTGWDTEAFF
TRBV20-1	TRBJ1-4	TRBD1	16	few	TGCAGTGCTAGCCCCGGCAGGGGGCGTAGTAATGAAAAACTGTTTTTT	CSASPGRGRSNEKLFF
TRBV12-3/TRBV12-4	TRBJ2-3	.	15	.	TGTGCCAGCAGTTTAGGGTTGTCGTCTGTTTGGACGCAGTATTTT	CASSLGLSSVWTQYF
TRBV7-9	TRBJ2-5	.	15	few	TGTGCCAGCAGCTTAAGTGAGGCCTCCTGGGAGACCCAGTACTTC	CASSLSEASWETQYF
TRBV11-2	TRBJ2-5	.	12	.	TGTGCCAGCAGCTTAGGGAGGGGGACCCAGTACTTC	CASSLGRGTQYF
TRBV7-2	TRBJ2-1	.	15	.	TGTGCCAGCAGCTCGACAGCTTTCGTCTACAATGAGCAGTTCTTC	CASSSTAFVYNEQFF
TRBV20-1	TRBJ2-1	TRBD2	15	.	TGCAGTGCTAGAGAGAGGACTAGCGGGTACAATGAGCAGTTCTTC	CSARERTSGYNEQFF
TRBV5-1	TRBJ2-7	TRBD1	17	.	TGCGCCAGCAGCTTGGCCCGTTCCGGGACAGGACTTTACGAGCAGTACTTC	CASSLARSGTGLYEQYF
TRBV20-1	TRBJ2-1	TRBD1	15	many	TGCAGTGCTAGAGGTTACGGACAGGGATACAATGAGCAGTTCTTC	CSARGYGQGYNEQFF
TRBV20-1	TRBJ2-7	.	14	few	TGCAGTGCTACAAACCAGGGTAGGGGCTACGAGCAGTACTTC	CSATNQGRGYEQYF
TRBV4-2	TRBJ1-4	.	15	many	TGTGCCAGCAGCCAAGTAGGGCAGGGGCATGAAAAACTGTTTTTT	CASSQVGQGHEKLFF
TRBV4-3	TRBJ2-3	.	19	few	TGCGCCAGCAGCCAAGATTGGGTAGCCTTCGATTCTAGCACAGATACGCAGTATTTT	CASSQDWVAFDSSTDTQYF
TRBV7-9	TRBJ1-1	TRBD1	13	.	TGTGCCGCACAGGGGGACGGGGTCACTGAAGCTTTCTTT	CAAQGDGVTEAFF
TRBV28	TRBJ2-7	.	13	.	TGTGCCAGCAGTTTACACAAGACCTACGAGCAGTACTTC	CASSLHKTYEQYF
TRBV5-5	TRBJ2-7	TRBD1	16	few	TGTGCCAGCAGCGTGACAGGGGGGACACTCTCCTACGAGCAGTACTTC	CASSVTGGTLSYEQYF
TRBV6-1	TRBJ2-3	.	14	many	TGTGCCACCAGGGAGTGGTCCCGCACAGATACGCAGTATTTT	CATREWSRTDTQYF
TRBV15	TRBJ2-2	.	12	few	TGTGCCACCAGCAGCCTCACCGGGGAGCTGTTTTTT	CATSSLTGELFF
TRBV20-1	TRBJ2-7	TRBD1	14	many	TGCAGTGCTAGTCCCCCAGGGGGCTCCTACGAGCAGTACTTC	CSASPPGGSYEQYF
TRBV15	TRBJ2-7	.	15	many	TGTGCCACCAGCAGAGAGGCAGGGCAGGTTTACGAGCAGTACTTC	CATSREAGQVYEQYF
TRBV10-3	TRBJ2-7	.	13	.	TGTGCCATCAGTGGTTTAGGCTCCTACGAGCAGTACTTC	CAISGLGSYEQYF
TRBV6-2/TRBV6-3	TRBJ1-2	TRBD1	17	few	TGTGCCAGCAGTTACGAAAGACTAACAGGGGCTGGCTATGGCTACACCTTC	CASSYERLTGAGYGYTF
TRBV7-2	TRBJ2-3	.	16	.	TGTGCCAGCAGCTTAGCCCCGGGGGCCAGCACAGATACGCAGTATTTT	CASSLAPGASTDTQYF
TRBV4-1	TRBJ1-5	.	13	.	TGCGCCAGCAGCCAAGTGGGGGATCAGCCCCAGCATTTT	CASSQVGDQPQHF
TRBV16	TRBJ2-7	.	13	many	TGTGCCAGCAGCCCTAACGGGATCTACGAGCAGTACTTC	CASSPNGIYEQYF
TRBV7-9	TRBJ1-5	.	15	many	TGTGCCATAGAGTATCGAGGAGTTAGCAATCAGCCCCAGCATTTT	CAIEYRGVSNQPQHF
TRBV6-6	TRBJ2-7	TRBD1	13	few	TGTGCCAGCAGTTATGGACAGGGGGCCGAGCAGTACTTC	CASSYGQGAEQYF
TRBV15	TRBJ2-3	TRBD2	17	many	TGTGCCACCAGCAGCTCCAGACTAGCGGGAGGAACAGATACGCAGTATTTT	CATSSSRLAGGTDTQYF
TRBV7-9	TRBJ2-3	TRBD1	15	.	TGTGCCAGCAGGTTTCAGGGGGCCGGCACAGATACGCAGTATTTT	CASRFQGAGTDTQYF
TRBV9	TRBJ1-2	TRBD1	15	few	TGTGCCAGCAGCCCCTTGGGGACAGGGAACTATGGCTACACCTTC	CASSPLGTGNYGYTF
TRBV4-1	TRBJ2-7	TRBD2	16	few	TGCGCCAGCAGCCAAGAGGCCACTAGCGCCTTCTACGAGCAGTACTTC	CASSQEATSAFYEQYF
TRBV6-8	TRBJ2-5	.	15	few	TGTGCCAGCAGTCGTGACCCATGGGTGGCGGAGACCCAGTACTTC	CASSRDPWVAETQYF
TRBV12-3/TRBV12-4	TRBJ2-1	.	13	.	TGTGCCAGCAGTCAAGACTTGGGGTATGAGCAGTTCTTC	CASSQDLGYEQFF
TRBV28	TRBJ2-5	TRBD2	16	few	TGTGCCAGCAGGACGGGGGGACTAGCGGGTAAAGAGACCCAGTACTTC	CASRTGGLAGKETQYF
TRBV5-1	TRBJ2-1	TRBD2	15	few	TGCGCCAGCAGCTTGTCGGGAGGGCCGACCTATGAGCAGTTCTTC	CASSLSGGPTYEQFF
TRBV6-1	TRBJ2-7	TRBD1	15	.	TGTGCCAGCATCAAAACCCAGGGGGAATCCTACGAGCAGTACTTC	CASIKTQGESYEQYF
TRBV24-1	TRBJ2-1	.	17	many	TGTGCCACCAGTGATCAGGCCCGGGGCACCCGATACAATGAGCAGTTCTTC	CATSDQARGTRYNEQFF
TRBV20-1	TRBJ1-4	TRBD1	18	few	TGCAGTGCTCACGAGGGACAGGGGGGAGTTGGAACTAATGAAAAACTGTTTTTT	CSAHEGQGGVGTNEKLFF
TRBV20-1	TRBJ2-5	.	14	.	TGCAGTGCTACCGCCCCGGGGCCTCAAGAGACCCAGTACTTC	CSATAPGPQETQYF
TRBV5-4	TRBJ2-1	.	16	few	TGTGCCAGCAGCTTGGGGGGACCAGACTCCTACAATGAGCAGTTCTTC	CASSLGGPDSYNEQFF
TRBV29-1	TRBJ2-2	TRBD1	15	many	TGCAGCGCCCGGCAGGGCAGGGGGCGCGCCGGGGAGCTGTTTTTT	CSARQGRGRAGELFF
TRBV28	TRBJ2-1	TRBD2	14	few	TGTGCCAGCAGACTAGCGGGTCCCTACAATGAGCAGTTCTTC	CASRLAGPYNEQFF
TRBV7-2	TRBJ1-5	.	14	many	TGTGCCAGCAGATTTCAGGGAATTGGACAGCCCCAGCATTTT	CASRFQGIGQPQHF
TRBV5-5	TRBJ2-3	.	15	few	TGTGCCAGCAGCTTGTATGGGACGAGCACAGATACGCAGTATTTT	CASSLYGTSTDTQYF
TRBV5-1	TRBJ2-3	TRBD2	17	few	TGCGCCAGCAGCTCAGACCTAAAGCGGGGGTACACAGATACGCAGTATTTT	CASSSDLKRGYTDTQYF
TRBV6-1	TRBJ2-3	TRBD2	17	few	TGTGCCAGCAGTGAAGCTGGACTAGCGGGGGGCACAGATACGCAGTATTTT	CASSEAGLAGGTDTQYF